The rows below give T cell receptor beta chains drawn from one sample of a study of blood T cell repertoires in COVID-19. Generated by immunoSEQ multiplex PCR, the TCRdb table keeps only in-frame clones and is missing some. The data contain about 140,000 clones, 80% to 90% of them singletons. Sequencing was done on a sample of peripheral blood. The receptors come from a woman aged 60-75 years with active COVID-19. CDR3s include the opening cysteine and the closing phenylalanine or tryptophan. A D gene is named only where the DNA matches it firmly. The size field is filled for only some rows; it gives once, few, many or a size class.

>TRBV25-1|TRBJ1-1|NA|13|NA
TGTGCCAGCAGTGGGCAGGGGAACACTGAAGCTTTCTTT
CASSGQGNTEAFF
>TRBV18|TRBJ1-5|NA|16|NA
TGTGCCAGCTCACCACCGAGCGGACGGGGAAATCAGCCCCAGCATTTT
CASSPPSGRGNQPQHF
>TRBV4-2|TRBJ2-2|NA|17|TRBD2
TGTGCCAGCAGCCCGACTAGCGGGAGGGCCACAGGCGGGGAGCTGTTTTTT
CASSPTSGRATGGELFF
>TRBV7-2|TRBJ2-1|NA|12|TRBD2
TGTGCCAGCAGCTCAGAGCGGGGGCAAAGGGTCTTC
CASSSERGQRVF
>TRBV5-1|TRBJ1-4|NA|15|NA
TGCGCCAGCAGTCGAGCGGGGGCAACTAATGAAAAACTGTTTTTT
CASSRAGATNEKLFF
>TRBV7-3|TRBJ2-2|NA|18|TRBD2
TGTGCCAGCAGCTTAATGGCTAGCGGGAGCCTGGGGGACGGGGAGCTGTTTTTT
CASSLMASGSLGDGELFF
>TRBV2|TRBJ1-3|NA|14|NA
TGTGCCAGCAGTGAAGTACGGGGTGGAAACACCATATATTTT
CASSEVRGGNTIYF
>TRBV7-2|TRBJ2-1|NA|15|TRBD1
TGTGCCAGCAGTCATCCGGACAGGGGCTCCAATGAGCAGTTCTTC
CASSHPDRGSNEQFF
>TRBV3-1/TRBV3-2|TRBJ1-2|NA|15|NA
TGTGCCAGCAGCCAAGGCCCGCGGTCTGGCTATGGCTACACCTTC
CASSQGPRSGYGYTF
>TRBV28|TRBJ2-1|NA|17|NA
TGTGCCAGCACCACTGGAGACGGGATGAGCTCCTACAATGAGCAGTTCTTC
CASTTGDGMSSYNEQFF
>TRBV9|TRBJ1-1|NA|16|NA
TGTGCCAGCAGCGTAGTTGGACAGATGATGAACACTGAAGCTTTCTTT
CASSVVGQMMNTEAFF
>TRBV7-9|TRBJ1-1|NA|13|NA
TGTGCCAGCAGCCTTGAGGGGGGGACTGAAGCTTTCTTT
CASSLEGGTEAFF
>TRBV15|TRBJ2-3|NA|13|NA
TGTGCCACCAGCAGATCCAGGGTAGATACGCAGTATTTT
CATSRSRVDTQYF
>TRBV3-1/TRBV3-2|TRBJ2-3|NA|16|TRBD2
TGTGCCAGCAGCCAAGATGAACTAGCGGGATTAGTTACGCAGTATTTT
CASSQDELAGLVTQYF
>TRBV27|TRBJ2-5|NA|15|NA
TGTGCCAGCAGTTTGTGGCCGGGAGAGCGAAGGACCCAGTACTTC
CASSLWPGERRTQYF
>TRBV7-3|TRBJ2-5|NA|14|NA
TGTGCCAGCAGCTTGTTTGGTCCGGGGGAGACCCAGTACTTC
CASSLFGPGETQYF
>TRBV5-4|TRBJ2-5|NA|14|TRBD2
TGTGCCAGCAGCTTGGGCGGGAGGTCTGAGACCCAGTACTTC
CASSLGGRSETQYF
>TRBV4-3|TRBJ1-2|NA|16|NA
TGCGCCAGCAGCCAAGCCAAAGGGAGAAGACTTTATGGCTACACCTTC
CASSQAKGRRLYGYTF
>TRBV19|TRBJ2-7|NA|13|TRBD2
TGTGCCAGTAGTATGGCTAGCGGGTACGAGCAGTACTTC
CASSMASGYEQYF
>TRBV5-1|TRBJ1-5|NA|15|TRBD1
TGCGCCAGCAGCTTGACAGGGGCGTGGAATCAGCCCCAGCATTTT
CASSLTGAWNQPQHF
>TRBV18|TRBJ2-3|NA|16|TRBD2
TGTGCCAGCTCACCACCGTCTAGCGGGAGAACAGATACGCAGTATTTT
CASSPPSSGRTDTQYF
>TRBV4-1|TRBJ1-1|NA|14|NA
TGCGCCAGCAGCCAAGATATCGGGAACACTGAAGCTTTCTTT
CASSQDIGNTEAFF
>TRBV18|TRBJ2-2|NA|16|TRBD1
TGTGCCAGCTCATCTACTACAGGGGGAAGGACCGGGGAGCTGTTTTTT
CASSSTTGGRTGELFF
>TRBV30|TRBJ2-2|NA|16|NA
TGTGCCTGGAGTCCCCAATTAGAGTTGAACACCGGGGAGCTGTTTTTT
CAWSPQLELNTGELFF
>TRBV6-5|TRBJ2-2|NA|13|NA
TGTGCCAGCCGAGGGATGGGCACCGGGGAGCTGTTTTTT
CASRGMGTGELFF
>TRBV6-4|TRBJ2-5|once|13|NA
TGTGCCAGCAGTGTCCGGGAACAAGAGACCCAGTACTTC
CASSVREQETQYF
>TRBV18|TRBJ2-1|once|15|TRBD1
TGTGCCAGCTCACCGCCGGGACAGGTGAACAATGAGCAGTTCTTC
CASSPPGQVNNEQFF
>TRBV2|TRBJ2-6|NA|15|NA
TGTGCCAGCAGTGTTACAGGTACTGGGGCCAACGTCCTGACTTTC
CASSVTGTGANVLTF
>TRBV24-1|TRBJ2-1|NA|11|NA
TGTGCCACCAGTGATTTCTATGAGCAGTTCTTC
CATSDFYEQFF
>TRBV5-4|TRBJ1-1|NA|14|NA
TGTGCCAGCAGCTTGGGTCAGGGGAGCACTGAAGCTTTCTTT
CASSLGQGSTEAFF
>TRBV7-2|TRBJ1-4|NA|15|NA
TGTGCCAGCAGCCCTACACCCATAGAGGGTGAAAAACTGTTTTTT
CASSPTPIEGEKLFF
>TRBV5-5|TRBJ1-2|NA|15|TRBD1
TGTGCCAGCAGCTTGGCCGGGACAGTAATCTATGGCTACACCTTC
CASSLAGTVIYGYTF
>TRBV6-5|TRBJ1-1|NA|10|NA
TGTGCCCGAGCAAGGGGTGAAGCTTTCTTT
CARARGEAFF
>TRBV18|TRBJ2-1|NA|17|TRBD2
TGTGCCAGCTCACCCACATTTATCGGGAGGGCCTCAAATGAGCAGTTCTTC
CASSPTFIGRASNEQFF
>TRBV7-9|TRBJ2-1|NA|17|TRBD2
TGTGCCAGCAGCGATTGGACTAGTTCGGTATCTTACAATGAGCAGTTCTTC
CASSDWTSSVSYNEQFF
>TRBV7-2|TRBJ2-2|few|15|NA
TGTGCCAGCAGTGGGGTGGAGGGCTCCACCGGGGAGCTGTTTTTT
CASSGVEGSTGELFF
>TRBV9|TRBJ1-1|NA|13|NA
TGTGCCAGCAGCACATCGGAGGGAACTGAAGCTTTCTTT
CASSTSEGTEAFF
>TRBV4-3|TRBJ1-5|NA|15|NA
TGCGCCAGCAGCCTCGGTCTAGGGGGGGCTCAGCCCCAGCATTTT
CASSLGLGGAQPQHF
>TRBV6-1|TRBJ2-7|NA|13|TRBD2
TGTGCCAGCAGTGACGGACTAGCCTACGAGCAGTACTTC
CASSDGLAYEQYF
>TRBV28|TRBJ2-5|NA|11|NA
TGTGCCATCCGGTACCAAGAGACCCAGTACTTC
CAIRYQETQYF
>TRBV6-5|TRBJ1-2|NA|14|NA
TGTGCCAGCAGTTACTCTCGGGGGGTGTATGGCTACACCTTC
CASSYSRGVYGYTF
>TRBV19|TRBJ2-1|NA|13|NA
TGTGCCAGTAGTGAAACTAGCCTCCATGAGCAGTTCTTC
CASSETSLHEQFF
>TRBV19|TRBJ2-7|NA|13|TRBD1
TGTGCCACGTCATGGACAGGCGGCTACGAGCAGTACTTC
CATSWTGGYEQYF
>TRBV18|TRBJ2-7|once|15|TRBD1
TGTGCCAGCTCACTCGGACAGGTGGAGACAAACGAGCAGTACTTC
CASSLGQVETNEQYF
>TRBV24-1|TRBJ2-3|NA|15|TRBD2
TGTGCCACCAGTGACCCACTAGCGAGCACAGATACGCAGTATTTT
CATSDPLASTDTQYF
>TRBV3-1/TRBV3-2|TRBJ2-5|NA|13|NA
TGTGCCAGCAGCGCCGGCGCAGGGCAGACCCAGTACTTC
CASSAGAGQTQYF
>TRBV5-6|TRBJ2-1|NA|15|NA
TGTGCCAGCAGCTTGGGCCCAAATAGCCGGGGTGAGCAGTTCTTC
CASSLGPNSRGEQFF
>TRBV7-8|TRBJ2-2|few|15|NA
TGTGCCAGCAGACTGGGACTCCCGCCCACCGGGGAGCTGTTTTTT
CASRLGLPPTGELFF
>TRBV9|TRBJ1-6|NA|16|NA
TGTGCCAGCAGCCCGTCGGGTGCGGGGTATAATTCACCCCTCCACTTT
CASSPSGAGYNSPLHF
>TRBV29-1|TRBJ2-3|NA|13|NA
TGCAGCGTTTGGCGGTACAGCACAGATACGCAGTATTTT
CSVWRYSTDTQYF
>TRBV30|TRBJ2-2|NA|15|TRBD2
TGTGCCTGGAGTAGGGACTACACGAACACCGGGGAGCTGTTTTTT
CAWSRDYTNTGELFF
>TRBV9|TRBJ2-1|once|17|TRBD2
TGTGCCAGCAGCACCGATTTAGCGGGAGGGCAGGACAATGAGCAGTTCTTC
CASSTDLAGGQDNEQFF
>TRBV5-8|TRBJ2-3|NA|12|TRBD2
TGTGCCAGCAGCGGGACTAGCGCTACGCAGTATTTT
CASSGTSATQYF
>TRBV28|TRBJ2-7|many|15|NA
TGTGCCAGCAGTCCTATTTTGCAGCGAGGCTACGAGCAGTACTTC
CASSPILQRGYEQYF
>TRBV19|TRBJ1-1|NA|15|NA
TGTGCCAGTAGTATAATGAGACATTTGAACACTGAAGCTTTCTTT
CASSIMRHLNTEAFF